This T cell receptor beta chain derives from a study of response to subunit inactivated influenza vaccine. Study observations and caveats: Seasonal influenza vaccination, on each occasion, was suggested by the authors to recruit few new T cells.

MiXCR, applied by TCRdb to the RT-PCR reads, yields one record per CDR3 protein. The profile covers over 150,000 distinct CDR3 sequences, with approximately 14% appearing a single time and 26% taken by the ten largest. This clonotype has only a few counts. Its cognate antigen is unknown. This clonotype originated in a man in his fifties who received an inactivated influenza vaccine. Material: CD8+ T cells sorted from PBMCs, obtained around 5 days after vaccination.

CDR3 bases: TGTGCCAGCAGTACAGGATGGGGTCAGCCCCAGCATTTT. Translating gives CASSTGWGQPQHF. J is TRBJ1-5 and V is TRBV12-3 or TRBV12-4, with D possibly TRBD1 on 5 matching bases. This CDR3 has 13 residues. Trimming left V 5 bases short and J 6 bases short, with 11 bases between.